This T cell receptor beta chain appears in the sequencing data of a study of shared clonotypes between healthy human individuals. Study-wide results and limits: Tissues were not sampled, only blood, and their repertoires likely differ. Roughly 5% of naive CD4 clonotypes were common to a few donors. All-four-donor shared clonotypes had higher generation probabilities than non-shared clonotypes did.

In regard to this clone: Its antigen is not identified.

This CDR3 has 19 residues. V dropped 2 bases and J dropped 1 base, with 19 bases sitting between them. Germline CDR1 reads SGHTS; CDR2 reads YDEGEE. The method was immunoSEQ multiplex PCR; TCRdb's version includes in-frame clones alone and lacks a portion of them. The top ten clones hold under 1.5% of a sample with under 2,000,000 clones, about 95% of them seen once. Selected positively for CCR7 and CD45RO-negative, naive CD8 cells excluded terminally differentiated effector memory CD45RA+ cells. The sequence was obtained from a man aged 18 to 30 in good health. The chain recombines TRBV5-8 with TRBJ1-6, with D uncertain. Sequencing input: naive CD8+ T cells sorted from blood. CDR3: CASSFDPPWTSSYNSPLHF. The CDR3 coding sequence is TGTGCCAGCAGCTTCGACCCACCTTGGACCTCTTCCTATAATTCACCCCTCCACTTT.